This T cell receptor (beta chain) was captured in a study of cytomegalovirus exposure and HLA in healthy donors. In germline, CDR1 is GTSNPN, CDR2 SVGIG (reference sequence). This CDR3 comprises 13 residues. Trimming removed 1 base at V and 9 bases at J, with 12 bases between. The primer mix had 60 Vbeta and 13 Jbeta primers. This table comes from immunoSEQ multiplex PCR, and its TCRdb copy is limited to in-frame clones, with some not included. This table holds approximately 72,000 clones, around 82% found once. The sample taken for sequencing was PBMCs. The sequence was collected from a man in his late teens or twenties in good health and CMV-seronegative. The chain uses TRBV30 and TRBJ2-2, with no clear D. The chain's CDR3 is CAWSATEFRELFF. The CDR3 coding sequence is TGTGCCTGGAGTGCGACGGAGTTTAGGGAGCTGTTTTTT.